A selection of T cell receptor beta chains follows, all from one sample in a study of T cell repertoires in cytomegalovirus infection. TCRdb processed the reads anew with MiXCR; each CDR3 protein has one entry. The sample holds about 830,000 distinct CDR3 sequences, roughly 33% seen once. What these receptors recognize is not known. Sequenced material: cultured CD8+ T cells from PBMCs, taken from culture after CMV antigen stimulation. These receptor sequences come from a human donor in good health (CMV status not recorded). Some clones in this sample may be carry-over from other donors' samples. CDR3s include the opening cysteine and the closing phenylalanine or tryptophan. The D gene is left open where the match is weak. Size values are once, few and many counts, or a class for expanded clones, and some rows have none.

V gene	clone size	D gene	J gene	CDR3 DNA	CDR3 protein
TRBV5-1	-	TRBD1	TRBJ2-3	TGCGCCAGCAGCTTGGACATGGAGGTGGACAGGGTCACAGATACGCAGTATTTT	CASSLDMEVDRVTDTQYF
TRBV9	-	TRBD1	TRBJ2-5	TGTGCCAGCAGCGTAGAGGGGGACAGGGGGACAGAGACCCAGTACTTC	CASSVEGDRGTETQYF
TRBV19	few	-	TRBJ2-1	TGTGCCAGTAGTATAGGAGGGGGGGGGTTCTACAATGAGCAGTTCTTC	CASSIGGGGFYNEQFF
TRBV10-3	few	-	TRBJ1-2	TGTGCCATCAGTACCAATCATGGCTACACCTTC	CAISTNHGYTF
TRBV6-6	few	-	TRBJ1-1	TGTGCCAGCAGTTACTCGACGTCGGCCTACACTGAAGCTTTCTTT	CASSYSTSAYTEAFF
TRBV12-3/TRBV12-4	-	TRBD1	TRBJ1-5	TGTGCCAGCAGTAGGGACAGGGAGGTTGATCAGCCCCAGCATTTT	CASSRDREVDQPQHF
TRBV7-9	-	-	TRBJ2-6	TGTGCCAGCACTGAAGCCCCAGGGAGTGGGGCCAACGTCCTGACTTTC	CASTEAPGSGANVLTF
TRBV19	few	-	TRBJ2-1	TGTGCCAGTAGTAGTCGGGACAACTACAATGAGCAGTTCTTC	CASSSRDNYNEQFF
TRBV7-2	many	TRBD1	TRBJ1-5	TGTGCCAGCAGCATCAACAGGGGCCCAAATCAGCCCCAGCATTTT	CASSINRGPNQPQHF
TRBV20-1	-	TRBD2	TRBJ2-7	TGCAGTGCTAGAGATCAGGCTAGCGGGAACTACGAGCAGTACTTC	CSARDQASGNYEQYF
TRBV6-6	once	-	TRBJ2-1	TGTGCCAGCAGTCCTTACAGGGAATCCTGGAATGAGCAGTTCTTC	CASSPYRESWNEQFF
TRBV14	few	-	TRBJ1-2	TGTGCCAGCAGCCCCTTGGTGGGTTCAAACTATGGCTACACCTTC	CASSPLVGSNYGYTF
TRBV7-9	-	-	TRBJ2-5	TGTGCCAGCAGCACCACAAAACAGGGTTCCCAAGAGACCCAGTACTTC	CASSTTKQGSQETQYF
TRBV7-9	many	-	TRBJ2-5	TGTGCCAGCAGCTTATATCAAAGTAGGAGTCAAGAGACCCAGTACTTC	CASSLYQSRSQETQYF
TRBV19	few	-	TRBJ2-3	TGTGCCAGTAGTATTAATGGGGGCGGGACAGATACGCAGTATTTT	CASSINGGGTDTQYF
TRBV12-3/TRBV12-4	-	-	TRBJ2-1	TGTGCCAGCATTCCCCGAGACAGGACCTACAATGAGCAGTTCTTC	CASIPRDRTYNEQFF
TRBV12-3/TRBV12-4	few	-	TRBJ2-3	TGTGCCAGCAGTGGACTTTTCACAGATACGCAGTATTTT	CASSGLFTDTQYF
TRBV13	-	TRBD1	TRBJ2-5	TGTGCCAGCAGCCTACGGGGACAGGGTGAGACCCAGTACTTC	CASSLRGQGETQYF
TRBV27	-	TRBD1	TRBJ2-2	TGTGCCAGCAATTTCCGGGACAGGCTATCCACCGGGGAGCTGTTTTTT	CASNFRDRLSTGELFF
TRBV9	few	-	TRBJ1-6	TGTGCCAGCAGCGTGGAGGGGTTGGGACTGAATTCACCCCTCCACTTT	CASSVEGLGLNSPLHF
TRBV28	few	-	TRBJ1-2	TGTGCCAGCAAAACCTCTGCGCCCTATGGCTACACCTTC	CASKTSAPYGYTF
TRBV19	-	-	TRBJ1-1	TGTGCCAGTAAGGCAGAGATGAACACTGAAGCTTTCTTT	CASKAEMNTEAFF
TRBV7-9	-	-	TRBJ2-5	TGTGCCAGCAGCTCCCCAGGACTGGGTGAAGAGACCCAGTACTTC	CASSSPGLGEETQYF
TRBV19	-	-	TRBJ1-6	TGTGCCAGTAACCCCGGGACGGCCTATAATTCACCCCTCCACTTT	CASNPGTAYNSPLHF
TRBV12-3/TRBV12-4	-	-	TRBJ2-5	TGTGCCAGCAGTTTAGAGGGGGGGGTGACCCAGTACTTC	CASSLEGGVTQYF
TRBV6-2/TRBV6-3	-	-	TRBJ1-2	TGTGCCAGCAGTTACTCCGCGGCAGGGGTGGGCTATGGCTACACCTTC	CASSYSAAGVGYGYTF
TRBV5-4	-	-	TRBJ2-6	TGTGCCAGCAGCAAGACAAGTGGGGCCAACGTCCTGACTTTC	CASSKTSGANVLTF
TRBV12-3/TRBV12-4	-	TRBD1	TRBJ1-2	TGTGCCAGCAGTTCCGGACAGGGGGGAGACACCTTC	CASSSGQGGDTF
TRBV9	-	-	TRBJ2-5	TGTGCCAGCAGCGTCGTCCCGGGGGATCTAGAGACCCAGTACTTC	CASSVVPGDLETQYF
TRBV2	-	TRBD2	TRBJ2-5	TGTGCCAGCAGTGAAGCCGGCTGGCTAGCGGGGGTCAGGGAGACCCAGTACTTC	CASSEAGWLAGVRETQYF
TRBV5-5	-	TRBD1	TRBJ2-7	TGTGCCAGCAGCTTGATCAGGGGGATCTACGAGCAGTACTTC	CASSLIRGIYEQYF
TRBV20-1	few	TRBD1	TRBJ1-1	TGCAGTGCTAGAGACGAGGGGGCCTGGACTGAAGCTTTCTTT	CSARDEGAWTEAFF
TRBV27	few	TRBD1	TRBJ1-5	TGTGCCAGCAATCCGACAGGGACAGGTCAGCCCCAGCATTTT	CASNPTGTGQPQHF
TRBV7-2	-	-	TRBJ2-3	TGTGCCAGCAGTCCCTGGGGGGCTAGCACAGATACGCAGTATTTT	CASSPWGASTDTQYF
TRBV12-5	-	-	TRBJ1-4	TGTGCTAGTGGTTCCCAGACAACTAATGAAAAACTGTTTTTT	CASGSQTTNEKLFF
TRBV7-9	-	-	TRBJ1-4	TGTGCCAGCAGCCAGACGGTAGGAGGGGTCGAAAAACTGTTTTTT	CASSQTVGGVEKLFF
TRBV10-3	few	TRBD1	TRBJ2-7	TGTGCCATCTTATTACGTGGGACAGGGGGCGAAAACGAGCAGTACTTC	CAILLRGTGGENEQYF
TRBV27	-	-	TRBJ1-5	TGTGCCAGCAGTTTCGGGCTGAGGCAGCCCCAGCATTTT	CASSFGLRQPQHF
TRBV24-1	-	-	TRBJ1-1	TGTGCCACCAGTGAGCCCATGGAGGGCACTGAAGCTTTCTTT	CATSEPMEGTEAFF
TRBV5-1	few	-	TRBJ2-4	TGCGCCAGCAGCTCCCAGAACACAACATCGGGCATTCAGTACTTC	CASSSQNTTSGIQYF
TRBV4-1	-	TRBD1	TRBJ1-2	TGCGCCAGCAGCCAACTAGGGACAGGGGATGGAGGCTACACCTTC	CASSQLGTGDGGYTF
TRBV12-5	-	-	TRBJ2-1	TGTGCTAGTGGTTTGTCGCCATCGGCGAATAATGAGCAGTTCTTC	CASGLSPSANNEQFF
TRBV5-1	-	TRBD1	TRBJ1-1	TGCGCCAGCAGCTTGTTCCCCCTAGACAGGGCAAGGAACACTGAAGCTTTCTTT	CASSLFPLDRARNTEAFF
TRBV9	-	TRBD2	TRBJ2-1	TGTGCCAGCAGCGCACCAGTAGCGAGCGGGGTCTACAATGAGCAGTTCTTC	CASSAPVASGVYNEQFF
TRBV4-1	few	-	TRBJ2-7	TGCGCCAGCAGCCAAGATGGGAGCCCCTACGAGCAGTACTTC	CASSQDGSPYEQYF